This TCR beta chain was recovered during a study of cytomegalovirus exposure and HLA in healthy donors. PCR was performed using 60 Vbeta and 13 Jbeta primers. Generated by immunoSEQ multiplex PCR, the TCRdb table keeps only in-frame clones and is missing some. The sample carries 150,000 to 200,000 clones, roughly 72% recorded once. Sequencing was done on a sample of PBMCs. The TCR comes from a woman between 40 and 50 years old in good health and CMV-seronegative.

CDR3 bases: TGTGCCAGCAGCCTCGGACTAGCGGGAACAGATACGCAGTATTTT. It encodes CASSLGLAGTDTQYF. The chain is built from TRBV4-2 and TRBJ2-3; 12 bases agree with TRBD2. Germline V gives CDR1 LGHNA, CDR2 YNFKEQ. Trimming took 4 bases from V and 3 from J; bases not matched to a gene: 2. The CDR3 contains 15 residues.